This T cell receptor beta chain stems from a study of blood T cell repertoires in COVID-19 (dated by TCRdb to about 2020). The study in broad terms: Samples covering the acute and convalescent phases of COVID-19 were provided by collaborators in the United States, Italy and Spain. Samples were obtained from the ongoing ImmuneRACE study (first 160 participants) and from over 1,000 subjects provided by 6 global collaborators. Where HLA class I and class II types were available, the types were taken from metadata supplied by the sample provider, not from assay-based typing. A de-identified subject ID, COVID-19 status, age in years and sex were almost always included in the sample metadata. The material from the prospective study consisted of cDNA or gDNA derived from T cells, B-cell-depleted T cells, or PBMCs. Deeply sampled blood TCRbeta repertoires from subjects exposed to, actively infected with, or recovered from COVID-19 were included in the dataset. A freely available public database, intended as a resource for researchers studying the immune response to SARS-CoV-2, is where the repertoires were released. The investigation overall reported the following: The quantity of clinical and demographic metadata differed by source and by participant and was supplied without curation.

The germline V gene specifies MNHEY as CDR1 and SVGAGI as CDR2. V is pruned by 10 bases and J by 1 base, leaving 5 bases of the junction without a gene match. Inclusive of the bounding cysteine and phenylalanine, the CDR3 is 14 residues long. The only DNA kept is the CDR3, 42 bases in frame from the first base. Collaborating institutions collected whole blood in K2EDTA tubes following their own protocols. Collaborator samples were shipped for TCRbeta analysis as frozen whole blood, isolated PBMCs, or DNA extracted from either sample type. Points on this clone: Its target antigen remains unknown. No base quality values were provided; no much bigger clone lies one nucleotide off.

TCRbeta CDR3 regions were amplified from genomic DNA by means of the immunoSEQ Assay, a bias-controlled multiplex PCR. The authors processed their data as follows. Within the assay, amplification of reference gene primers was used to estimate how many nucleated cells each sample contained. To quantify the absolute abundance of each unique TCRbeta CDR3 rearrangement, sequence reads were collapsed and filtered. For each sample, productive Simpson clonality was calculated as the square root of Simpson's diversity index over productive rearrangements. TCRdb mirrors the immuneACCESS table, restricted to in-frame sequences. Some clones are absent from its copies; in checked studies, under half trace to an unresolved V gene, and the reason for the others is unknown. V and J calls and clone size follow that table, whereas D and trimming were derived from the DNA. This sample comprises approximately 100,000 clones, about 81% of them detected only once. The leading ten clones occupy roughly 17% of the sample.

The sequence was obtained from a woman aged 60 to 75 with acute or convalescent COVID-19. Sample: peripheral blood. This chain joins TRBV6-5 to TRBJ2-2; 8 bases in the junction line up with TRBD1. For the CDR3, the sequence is CAIRGTGNTGELFF. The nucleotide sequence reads TGTGCCATAAGAGGGACAGGGAACACCGGGGAGCTGTTTTTT.